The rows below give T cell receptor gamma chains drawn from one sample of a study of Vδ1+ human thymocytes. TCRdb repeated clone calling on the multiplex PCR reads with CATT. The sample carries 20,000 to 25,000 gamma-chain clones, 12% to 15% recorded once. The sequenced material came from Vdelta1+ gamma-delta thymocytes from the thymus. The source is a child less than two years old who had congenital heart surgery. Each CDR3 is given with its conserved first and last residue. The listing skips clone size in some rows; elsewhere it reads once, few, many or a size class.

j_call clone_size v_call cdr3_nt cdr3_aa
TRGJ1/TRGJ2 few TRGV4 TGTGCCACCTGGGATAGAGGGAATGCGGGGAAACTCTTT CATWDRGNAGKLF
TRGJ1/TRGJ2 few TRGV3 TGTGCCACCTGGGCGGTTTATAAGAAACTCTTT CATWAVYKKLF
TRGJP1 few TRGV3 TGTGCCACCTTCACTGGTTGGTTCAAGATATTT CATFTGWFKIF
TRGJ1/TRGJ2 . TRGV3 TGTGCCACCTGGGACAGGCCCCGAACCTTTTATAAGAAACTCTTT CATWDRPRTFYKKLF
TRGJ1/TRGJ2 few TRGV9 TGTGCCTTGTGGGATTTTTGGTGGTATAAGAAACTCTTT CALWDFWWYKKLF
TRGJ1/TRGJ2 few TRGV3 TGTGCCACCTGGGTCAACGTTCCCTATTATAAGAAACTCTTT CATWVNVPYYKKLF
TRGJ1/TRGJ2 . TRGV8 TGTGCCACCTGGCGTCCCTATTATAAGAAACTCTTT CATWRPYYKKLF
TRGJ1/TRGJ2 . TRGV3 TGTGCCACCTGGGACAGGCCCTGGGATTATAAGAAACTCTTT CATWDRPWDYKKLF
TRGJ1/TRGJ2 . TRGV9 TGTGCCTTGTGGGAGGTGCGCCATTATTATAAGAAACTCTTT CALWEVRHYYKKLF
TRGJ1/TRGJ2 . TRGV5 TGTGCCACCTGGGACAGGCGTCCGGGGCATTATAAGAAACTCTTT CATWDRRPGHYKKLF
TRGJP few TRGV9 TGTGCCTTGTGGGAAGTTTCAGAAGGGTTGGGCAAAAAAATCAAGGTATTT CALWEVSEGLGKKIKVF
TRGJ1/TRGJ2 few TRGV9 TGTGCCTTGTGGGAGCTGCAAACGGGTAAGAAACTCTTT CALWELQTGKKLF